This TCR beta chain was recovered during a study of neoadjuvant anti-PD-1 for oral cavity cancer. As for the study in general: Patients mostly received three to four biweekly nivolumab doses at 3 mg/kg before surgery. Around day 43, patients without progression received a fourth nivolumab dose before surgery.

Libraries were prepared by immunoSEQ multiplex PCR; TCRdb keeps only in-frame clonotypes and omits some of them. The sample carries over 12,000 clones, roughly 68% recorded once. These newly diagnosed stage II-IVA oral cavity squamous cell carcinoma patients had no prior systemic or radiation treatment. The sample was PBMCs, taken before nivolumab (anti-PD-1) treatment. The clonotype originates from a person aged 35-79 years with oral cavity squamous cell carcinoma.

The CDR3 DNA reads TGTGCCAGCAGCTCCCCTTGGACTAGCGGGAGGCCGAACAATGAGCAGTTCTTC. Translating it yields CASSSPWTSGRPNNEQFF. V and J are TRBV7-9 and TRBJ2-1; TRBD2 matches 14 bases. The CDR3 sequence is 18 residues long. Germline V CDR1 and CDR2: SEHNR, FQNEAQ (reference sequence). V lost 4 bases, J lost 5 bases, and 10 bases stayed unmatched. Combining the CDR3 with reference TRBV7-9 and TRBJ2-1 gives the whole variable domain DTGVSQNPRHKITKRGQNVTFRCDPISEHNRLYWYRQTLGQGPEFLTYFQNEAQLEKSRLLSDRFSAERPKGSFSTLEIQRTEQGDSAMYLCASSSPWTSGRPNNEQFFGPGTRLTVL.